One and the same sample provided the 2 T cell receptor beta chains below, sequenced in a study of blood T cells in healthy people across ages. A sample-barcoded 5' primer and a J-beta primer mix were used in a second PCR of roughly 6 to 11 cycles. TCRdb re-called the 5' RACE reads through MiXCR, storing one row per CDR3 protein. The table records 750,000 to 950,000 distinct CDR3 sequences, around half of them present only once. The sample taken for sequencing was blood. These receptors were obtained from a man older than 75 in good health.

This rearrangement joins TRBV7-6 to TRBJ1-2, with D possibly TRBD1 on 5 matching bases. There are 14 residues in the CDR3. CDR1 and CDR2 from the germline V gene are SGHVS and FNYEAQ. Trimming pared 1 base from V and 8 bases from J, leaving 14 bases between. CDR3 in amino acids: CASSLDGAAEGYTF. The CDR3 region has the DNA TGTGCCAGCAGCTTAGATGGGGCAGCGGAAGGCTACACCTTC.

The chain is built from TRBV29-1 and TRBJ2-2; 10 nucleotides align to TRBD2. Germline values: CDR1 SQVTM, CDR2 ANQGSEA. V trimming: 3 bases; J trimming: 4 bases; junction bases outside the gene matches: 2. The CDR3 consists of 14 residues. For the CDR3, the DNA is TGCAGCGTTGACCCTAGCGGGAGCACCGGGGAGCTGTTTTTT. As protein: CSVDPSGSTGELFF.